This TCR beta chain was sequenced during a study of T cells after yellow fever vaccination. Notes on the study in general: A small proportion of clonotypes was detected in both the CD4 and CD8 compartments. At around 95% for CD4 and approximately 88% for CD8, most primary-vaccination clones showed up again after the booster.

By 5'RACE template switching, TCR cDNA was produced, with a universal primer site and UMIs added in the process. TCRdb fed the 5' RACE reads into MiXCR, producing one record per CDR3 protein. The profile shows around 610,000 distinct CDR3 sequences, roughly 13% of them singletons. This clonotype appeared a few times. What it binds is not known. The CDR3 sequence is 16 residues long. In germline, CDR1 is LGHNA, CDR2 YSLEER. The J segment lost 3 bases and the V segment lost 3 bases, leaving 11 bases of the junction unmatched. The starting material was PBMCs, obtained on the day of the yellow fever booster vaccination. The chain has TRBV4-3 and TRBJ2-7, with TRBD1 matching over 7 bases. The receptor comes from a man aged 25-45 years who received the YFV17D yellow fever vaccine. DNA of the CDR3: TGCGCCAGCAGCCAGCGTACCGGGACAGCAAACTACGAGCAGTACTTC. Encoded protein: CASSQRTGTANYEQYF.